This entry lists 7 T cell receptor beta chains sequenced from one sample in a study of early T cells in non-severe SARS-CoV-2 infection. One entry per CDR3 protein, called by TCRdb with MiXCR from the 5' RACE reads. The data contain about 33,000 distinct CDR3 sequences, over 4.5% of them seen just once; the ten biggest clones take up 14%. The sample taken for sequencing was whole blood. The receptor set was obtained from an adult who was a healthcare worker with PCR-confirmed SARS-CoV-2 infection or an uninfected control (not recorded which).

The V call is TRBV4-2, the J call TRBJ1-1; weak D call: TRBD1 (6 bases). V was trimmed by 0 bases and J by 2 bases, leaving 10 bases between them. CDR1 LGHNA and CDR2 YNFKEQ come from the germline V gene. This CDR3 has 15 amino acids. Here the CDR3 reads CASSQEGGENTEAFF. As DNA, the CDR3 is TGTGCCAGCAGCCAAGAAGGGGGAGAAAACACTGAAGCTTTCTTT.

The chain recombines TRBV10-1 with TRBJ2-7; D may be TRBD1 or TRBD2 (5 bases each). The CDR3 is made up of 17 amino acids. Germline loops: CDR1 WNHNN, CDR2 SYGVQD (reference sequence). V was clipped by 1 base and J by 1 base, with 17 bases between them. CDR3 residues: CASSEFRDPRRSYEQYF. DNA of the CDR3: TGCGCCAGCAGTGAGTTCCGGGACCCCAGGAGATCCTACGAGCAGTACTTC.

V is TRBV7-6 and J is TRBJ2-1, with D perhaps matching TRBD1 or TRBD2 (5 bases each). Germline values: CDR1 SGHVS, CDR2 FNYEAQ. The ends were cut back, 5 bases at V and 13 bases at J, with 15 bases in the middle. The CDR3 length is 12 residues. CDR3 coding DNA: TGTGCCAGCAGCGTACTTGGGGGTTCTCAGTTCTTC. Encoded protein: CASSVLGGSQFF.

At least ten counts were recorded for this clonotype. In DNA form, the CDR3 reads TGTGCCTCCACCACTAAAGGGACGCCTAACTATGGCTACACCTTC. It codes for CASTTKGTPNYGYTF. The V call is TRBV30, the J call TRBJ1-2; D is perhaps TRBD1 (5 bases). V lost 7 bases, J lost 0 bases, and 18 bases lay in between. Germline CDR1 reads GTSNPN; CDR2 reads SVGIG (reference sequence). This CDR3 is 15 amino acids long. The full variable domain, with the rest looked up from reference TRBV30 and TRBJ1-2, is SQTIHQWPATLVQPVGSPLSLECTVEGTSNPNLYWYRQAAGRGLQLLFYSVGIGQISSEVPQNLSASRPQDRQFILSSKKLLLSDSGFYLCASTTKGTPNYGYTFGSGTRLTVV.

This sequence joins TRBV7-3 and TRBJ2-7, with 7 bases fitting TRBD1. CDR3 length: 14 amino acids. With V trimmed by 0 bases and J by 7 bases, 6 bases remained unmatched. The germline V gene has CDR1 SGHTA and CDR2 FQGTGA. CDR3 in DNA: TGTGCCAGCAGCTTAACCAACTCAGGGGGAGAGCAGTACTTC. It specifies CASSLTNSGGEQYF.

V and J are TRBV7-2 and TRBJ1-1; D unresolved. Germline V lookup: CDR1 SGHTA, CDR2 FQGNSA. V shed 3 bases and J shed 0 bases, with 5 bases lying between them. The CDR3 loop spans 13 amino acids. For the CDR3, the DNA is TGTGCCAGCAGCTTCACCCTGAACACTGAAGCTTTCTTT. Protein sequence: CASSFTLNTEAFF.

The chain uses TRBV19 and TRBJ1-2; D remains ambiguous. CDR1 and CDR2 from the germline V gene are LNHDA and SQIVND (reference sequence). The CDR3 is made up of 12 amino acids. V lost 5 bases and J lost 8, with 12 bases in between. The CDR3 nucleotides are TGTGCCAGTAGTTCACGGTTTGGCGGCTACACCTTC. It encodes CASSSRFGGYTF.